Many counts were recorded for the clone carrying this TCR beta chain. TCRdb processed the RT-PCR reads anew with MiXCR; each CDR3 protein has one entry. This repertoire shows 650,000 to 800,000 distinct CDR3 sequences, under 20% found once; its top ten account for 11%. The record originates from a study of response to subunit inactivated influenza vaccine. V lost 7 bases and J lost 6; bases outside the gene matches: 8. This CDR3 has 13 residues. CDR1 and CDR2 from the germline V gene are MNHNY and SVGAGI (reference sequence). The specimen comprised PBMCs from blood, sampled 5 days after vaccination. The V gene is TRBV6-6, the J gene TRBJ1-2, with 7 nucleotides matching TRBD1. This clonotype was sampled from a man aged 45-65 years who received an inactivated influenza vaccine. Here the CDR3 reads CASTDRGGDGYTF. CDR3 bases: TGTGCCAGCACCGACCGAGGGGGCGATGGCTACACCTTC.